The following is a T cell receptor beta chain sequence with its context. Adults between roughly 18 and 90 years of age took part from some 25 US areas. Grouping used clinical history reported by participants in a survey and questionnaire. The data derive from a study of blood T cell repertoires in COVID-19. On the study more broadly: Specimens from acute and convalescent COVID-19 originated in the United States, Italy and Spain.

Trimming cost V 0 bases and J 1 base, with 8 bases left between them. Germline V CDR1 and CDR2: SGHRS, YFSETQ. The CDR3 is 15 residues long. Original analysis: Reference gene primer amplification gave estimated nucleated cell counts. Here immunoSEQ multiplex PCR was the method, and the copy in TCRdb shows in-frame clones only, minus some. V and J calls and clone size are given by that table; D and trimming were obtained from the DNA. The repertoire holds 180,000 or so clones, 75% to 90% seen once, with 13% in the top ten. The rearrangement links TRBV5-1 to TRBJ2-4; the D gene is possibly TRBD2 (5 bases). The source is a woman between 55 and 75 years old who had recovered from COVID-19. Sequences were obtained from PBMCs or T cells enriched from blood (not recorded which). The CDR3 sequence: CASSLAPGAKNIQYF. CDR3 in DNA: TGCGCCAGCAGCTTGGCCCCGGGGGCCAAAAACATTCAGTACTTC.